The 9 T cell receptor beta chains below come from one sample, sequenced in a study of cytomegalovirus exposure and HLA in healthy donors. Assay: immunoSEQ multiplex PCR; the TCRdb copy retains only in-frame clones and omits some. This table holds about 220,000 clones, roughly 84% found once. The sequenced material came from PBMCs. These receptors were taken from a woman aged 30 to 39 in good health and CMV-seropositive.

The chain uses TRBV28 and TRBJ2-6; 8 bases fit TRBD1. The CDR3 is 15 amino acids. Germline CDR1 and CDR2: MDHEN and SYDVKM. V was pared by 4 bases and J by 4 bases, with 3 bases of the junction left unmatched. The CDR3 nucleotides are TGTGCCAGCAGTTCGACAGGGGTAGGGGCCAACGTCCTGACTTTC. This gives the protein CASSSTGVGANVLTF.

The chain has TRBV28 and TRBJ1-2; D not resolved. From germline, CDR1 is MDHEN and CDR2 SYDVKM. Deletions cut 3 bases from V and 3 bases from J, with 8 bases between. The CDR3 contains 13 residues. CDR3 coding DNA: TGTGCCAGCAGTTTTGGGGTGGACTATGGCTACACCTTC. Translation: CASSFGVDYGYTF.

This clone was detected only a few times. Germline is not matched at one junction end, which may reflect a read error. The J gene is TRBJ2-2, the V gene TRBV7-7; D is undetermined. The CDR3 is made up of 14 amino acids. The germline V gene encodes CDR1 SSHAT and CDR2 FNYEAQ (reference sequence). CDR3 residues: CASSLAANTGELFF. The CDR3 DNA reads as TGTGCTAGCAGCTTAGCAGCGAACACCGGGGAGCTGTTTTTT.

The chain couples TRBV15 to TRBJ1-4, with unresolved D. Germline CDR1 and CDR2: LNHNV and YYDKDF (reference sequence). V dropped 1 base and J dropped 8 bases, with 11 bases sitting between them. CDR3 length equals 14 residues. CDR3 nucleotide sequence: TGTGCCACCAGCAGAGGGGCGGGAAAGGAAAAACTGTTTTTT. Translated: CATSRGAGKEKLFF.

This clone was seen only a few times. This same CDR3 is encoded by further DNA sequences in the sample. The V gene is TRBV27, the J gene TRBJ2-7; D possibly matches TRBD1 or TRBD2 (5 bases each). The CDR3 extends over 13 amino acids. V gave up 3 bases and J gave up 0 bases, with 6 bases separating them. CDR1 is MNHEY and CDR2 is SMNVEV in the germline V gene (reference sequence). The CDR3 DNA reads as TGTGCCAGCAGTTTGGGGACCTCCTACGAGCAGTACTTC. This codes for CASSLGTSYEQYF.

This clone was detected a few times. This sequence joins TRBV6-1 and TRBJ1-2; the match to TRBD1 covers 8 bases. This CDR3 region has 16 residues. The V and J ends lost 4 bases and 2 bases, in that order; junction bases with no gene match: 9. CDR1 and CDR2 (germline): MNHNS, SASEGT. The CDR3 nucleotides read TGTGCCAGCAGTGTCGGACAGGGACTGACCAACTATGGCTACACCTTC. Translated, it gives CASSVGQGLTNYGYTF.

Here the CDR3 DNA reads TGCGCCAGCAGCTTGGGGTACACAGGAACTGGAAACACCATATATTTT. It codes for CASSLGYTGTGNTIYF. V gene TRBV5-1 combines with J gene TRBJ1-3, with D possibly TRBD1 on 5 matching bases. Germline CDR1 reads SGHRS; CDR2 reads YFSETQ. Trimming took off 0 bases at V and 2 bases at J, with 12 bases between the two ends. The CDR3 extends over 16 amino acids. The full variable domain, its missing parts supplied by reference TRBV5-1 and TRBJ1-3, is KAGVTQTPRYLIKTRGQQVTLSCSPISGHRSVSWYQQTPGQGLQFLFEYFSETQRNKGNFPGRFSGRQFSNSRSEMNVSTLELGDSALYLCASSLGYTGTGNTIYFGEGSWLTVV.

The chain couples TRBV27 to TRBJ1-4; D might be TRBD1 (6 bases). CDR3 size: 13 residues. Looked up from germline, CDR1 is MNHEY and CDR2 is SMNVEV (reference sequence). V lost 7 bases, J lost 6 bases, and 12 bases lay in between. CDR3 loop: CASKGGMHEKLFF. The DNA of the CDR3 is TGTGCCAGCAAAGGGGGTATGCATGAAAAACTGTTTTTT.

The CDR3 reads CASSKQGATNEKLFF. CDR3 coding DNA: TGTGCCAGCAGTAAACAGGGAGCAACTAATGAAAAACTGTTTTTT. This chain connects TRBV25-1 to TRBJ1-4, with D possibly TRBD1 on 6 matching bases. The germline V gene encodes CDR1 MGHDK and CDR2 SYGVNS. Trimming removed 5 bases from V and 0 bases from J, with 10 bases in between. This CDR3 spans 15 amino acids. The variable domain in full, completed from reference TRBV25-1 and TRBJ1-4, reads EADIYQTPRYLVIGTGKKITLECSQTMGHDKMYWYQQDPGMELHLIHYSYGVNSTEKGDLSSESTVSRIRTEHFPLTLESARPSHTSQYLCASSKQGATNEKLFFGSGTQLSVL.